The rows below give T cell receptor beta chains drawn from one sample of a study of blood T cell repertoires in COVID-19. Data came from immunoSEQ multiplex PCR; TCRdb stores just in-frame clones and leaves some out. The sample shows 100,000 or so clones, about 88% of them seen only once. The sequencing sample was made of peripheral blood. Every receptor here comes from a man in his 60s with acute or convalescent COVID-19. CDR3s include the opening cysteine and the closing phenylalanine or tryptophan. The D gene is left open where the match is weak. Part of the rows lack a size; the others show once, few, many or a class for expanded clones.

d_call	v_call	j_call	clone_size	cdr3_nt	cdr3_aa
-	TRBV9	TRBJ1-3	-	TGTGCCAGCAGCCCTACGGGGGGCGAGCCTGGAAACACCATATATTTT	CASSPTGGEPGNTIYF
-	TRBV2	TRBJ2-3	-	TGTGCCAGCAGTGAAGACGGAGGCACAGATACGCAGTATTTT	CASSEDGGTDTQYF
-	TRBV6-2/TRBV6-3	TRBJ2-5	few	TGTGCCAGCAGTTTCCCTAGGGGGGGGGCAGAAGAGACCCAGTACTTC	CASSFPRGGAEETQYF
-	TRBV3-1/TRBV3-2	TRBJ2-7	-	TGTGCCAGCAGCCAAGCGGGTTACGAGCAGTACTTC	CASSQAGYEQYF
TRBD2	TRBV6-2/TRBV6-3	TRBJ2-1	-	TGTGCCAGCAGCGATATGACAGGGGGACTAGCGGGGCAGGGCTACAATGAGCAGTTCTTC	CASSDMTGGLAGQGYNEQFF
TRBD1	TRBV30	TRBJ1-5	-	TGTGCCTTTGCGGGACAGGGGACTCAGCCCCAGCATTTT	CAFAGQGTQPQHF
TRBD1	TRBV9	TRBJ2-5	-	TGTGCCAGCAGCCCGACAGGGGGCAAGGAGACCCAGTACTTC	CASSPTGGKETQYF
-	TRBV18	TRBJ1-3	-	TGTGCCAGCTCGCCTGGACAGCCATCCTCTGGAAACACCATATATTTT	CASSPGQPSSGNTIYF
TRBD1	TRBV18	TRBJ1-2	-	TGTGCCAGCTCACCCGACGGACAGGGGGCCTATGGCTACACCTTC	CASSPDGQGAYGYTF
-	TRBV19	TRBJ1-1	-	TGTGCCAGTAGTAATGCCCTGGGGGCAGGGATGAACACTGAAGCTTTCTTT	CASSNALGAGMNTEAFF
-	TRBV27	TRBJ1-1	-	TGTGCCAGCAGTTTGGTTCAGGGTGAAGCTTTCTTT	CASSLVQGEAFF
TRBD1	TRBV9	TRBJ2-5	-	TGTGCCAGCAGCGTAACCCCACATCTCGGGGACAGGGGGCAAGAGACCCAGTACTTC	CASSVTPHLGDRGQETQYF
-	TRBV5-1	TRBJ1-2	-	TGCGCCAGCAGCTTATTTTCGACAGGCAATGGCTACACCTTC	CASSLFSTGNGYTF
-	TRBV13	TRBJ1-3	-	TGTGCCAGCAGCTTAGTAGGAGTTACTGGAAACACCATATATTTT	CASSLVGVTGNTIYF
-	TRBV3-1/TRBV3-2	TRBJ2-1	once	TGTGCCAGCAGCCAAGATCGAGCATACAATGAGCAGTTCTTC	CASSQDRAYNEQFF
TRBD1	TRBV15	TRBJ1-2	-	TGTGCCACCAGCAGAGACACAGGGGATGGCTACACCTTC	CATSRDTGDGYTF
-	TRBV10-2	TRBJ1-1	-	TGCGCCAGCAGGGAGCCGCAAATCCTACTTAACTCAATGAACACTGAAGCTTTCTTT	CASREPQILLNSMNTEAFF
-	TRBV19	TRBJ2-5	-	TGTGCCACCCGGAGAGCACCAAAAGAGACCCAGTACTTC	CATRRAPKETQYF
-	TRBV5-6	TRBJ2-2	-	TGTGCCAGCAGCTTGAGGGAGAGATTAGCCGGGGAGCTGTTTTTT	CASSLRERLAGELFF
-	TRBV19	TRBJ2-7	-	TGTGCCAGTAGTCTTGGTTGGGGGCGATCCTACGAGCAGTACTTC	CASSLGWGRSYEQYF
TRBD1	TRBV3-1/TRBV3-2	TRBJ2-6	once	TGTGCCAGCAGCCAAGACCGGACAGGGTCCCCTCTCTCTGGGGCCAACGTCCTGACTTTC	CASSQDRTGSPLSGANVLTF
-	TRBV12-3/TRBV12-4	TRBJ1-1	-	TGTGCCAGCAGTTTGTCGGGGGGCACTGAAGCTTTCTTT	CASSLSGGTEAFF
-	TRBV10-3	TRBJ2-3	-	TGTGCCATCAGTGCTGAGGATACGCAGTATTTT	CAISAEDTQYF
TRBD1	TRBV19	TRBJ1-4	-	TGTGCCAGTAGTGCGACAGGGATGGTTGAAAAACTGTTTTTT	CASSATGMVEKLFF
TRBD2	TRBV18	TRBJ2-1	-	TGTGCCAGCTCACCATATCCAGCGGGAGGGCCGAATGAGCAGTTCTTC	CASSPYPAGGPNEQFF
TRBD1	TRBV19	TRBJ1-1	many	TGTGCCAGTAGTAGCAGGACAGGGGAAGCTTTCTTT	CASSSRTGEAFF
TRBD1	TRBV10-3	TRBJ2-7	-	TGTGCCATCAGTGATAGGACAGGGAGTTACGAGCAGTACTTC	CAISDRTGSYEQYF
-	TRBV7-9	TRBJ1-1	-	TGTGCCAGCAGCTTAGTCCCAAACACTGAAGCTTTCTTT	CASSLVPNTEAFF
-	TRBV27	TRBJ1-2	-	TGTGCCAGCAGCTACATAGACAGTACCATGGAGACCTTC	CASSYIDSTMETF
TRBD1	TRBV18	TRBJ1-1	-	TGTGCCAGCTCGGCAACAGGGGACACTGAAGCTTTCTTT	CASSATGDTEAFF
TRBD2	TRBV7-9	TRBJ2-5	-	TGTGCCAGCAGCTTAGATAGCGGGAGGCCCGGAGAGACCCAGTACTTC	CASSLDSGRPGETQYF
-	TRBV6-5	TRBJ2-2	few	TGTGCCAGCAGTTACACAGAGTTCCCCGGGGAGCTGTTTTTT	CASSYTEFPGELFF
TRBD1	TRBV6-6	TRBJ2-2	-	TGTGCCAGCAGTCCGACAGGGTCGGACACCGGGGAGCTGTTTTTT	CASSPTGSDTGELFF